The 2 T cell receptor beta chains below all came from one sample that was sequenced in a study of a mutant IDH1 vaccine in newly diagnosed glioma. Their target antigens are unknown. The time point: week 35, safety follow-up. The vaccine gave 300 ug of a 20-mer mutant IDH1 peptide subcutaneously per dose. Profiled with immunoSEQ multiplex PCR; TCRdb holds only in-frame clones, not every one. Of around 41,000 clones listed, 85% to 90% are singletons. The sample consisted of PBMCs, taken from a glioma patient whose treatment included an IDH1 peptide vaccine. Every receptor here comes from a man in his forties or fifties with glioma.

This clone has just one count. The CDR3, as DNA: TGTGCCAGCAGCAGAGGGGCGACTGAAGCTTTCTTT. Its protein is CASSRGATEAFF. This chain links TRBV11-3 with TRBJ1-1; weak D call: TRBD1 (5 bases). The CDR3 covers 12 residues. The V end was cut by 5 bases, the J end by 5 bases, with 9 bases between. CDR1 is SGHNT and CDR2 is YENEEA in the germline V gene. Based on the CDR3 plus reference TRBV11-3 and TRBJ1-1, the full variable domain is EAGVVQSPRYKIIEKKQPVAFWCNPISGHNTLYWYLQNLGQGPELLIRYENEEAVDDSQLPKDRFSAERLKGVDSTLKIQPAELGDSAVYLCASSRGATEAFFGQGTRLTVV.

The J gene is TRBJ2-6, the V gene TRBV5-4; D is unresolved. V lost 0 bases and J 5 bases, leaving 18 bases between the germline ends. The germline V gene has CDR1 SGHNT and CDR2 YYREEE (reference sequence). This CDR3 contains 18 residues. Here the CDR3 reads CASSLERNANRRANVLTF. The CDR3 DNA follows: TGTGCCAGCAGCTTGGAACGGAACGCGAACCGTAGGGCCAACGTCCTGACTTTC.